A single sample is the source of the 5 T cell receptor beta chains below, sequenced in a study of cytomegalovirus exposure and HLA in healthy donors. Use of 60 Vbeta and 13 Jbeta primers characterized the PCR. The protocol was immunoSEQ multiplex PCR, while the TCRdb copy is restricted to in-frame clones and leaves out a portion. Of 90,000 to 120,000 clones detected, roughly three quarters appear once; the ten largest clones hold approximately 3.7%. The sample taken for sequencing was PBMCs. The receptors were sampled from a female donor in good health and CMV-seropositive.

The genes are TRBV7-2 and TRBJ1-1; 7 nucleotides match TRBD1. CDR3 length: 13 residues. CDR1 SGHTA and CDR2 FQGNSA come from the germline V gene. V trimming: 11 bases; J trimming: 1 base; junction bases outside the gene matches: 7. The CDR3 spells CAGSDRTNTEAFF. In DNA form, the CDR3 reads TGTGCCGGTTCGGACAGGACGAACACTGAAGCTTTCTTT.

The chain combines TRBV14 with TRBJ1-2; 9 bases fit TRBD1. Germline V gene sequence: CDR1 SGHDN, CDR2 FVKESK. The trim removed 3 bases at V and 4 bases at J, leaving 3 bases unmatched. The CDR3 is 14 amino acids. CDR3 DNA: TGTGCCAGCAGCCAGACAGGGGGTGTCTATGGCTACACCTTC. It encodes CASSQTGGVYGYTF.

The chain combines TRBV18 with TRBJ1-1; no firm D call. V lost 3 bases and J lost 5, with 13 bases in between. The CDR3 is 14 residues long. Germline lookup yields CDR1 KGHSH and CDR2 LQKENI. CDR3 coding DNA: TGTGCCAGCTCACCTCTCAGCACGGGGACTGAAGCTTTCTTT. It encodes CASSPLSTGTEAFF.

The chain carries TRBV5-1 and TRBJ2-3, with TRBD2 identical over 8 bases. The V gene's germline CDR1 is SGHRS and CDR2 YFSETQ. The V segment lost 4 bases and the J segment 2 bases; nucleotides outside the gene matches: 9. The CDR3 has 16 residues. The CDR3 loop is CASSPPFSGNTDTQYF. The CDR3 coding sequence is TGCGCCAGCAGCCCCCCTTTTAGCGGGAACACAGATACGCAGTATTTT.

The chain is built from TRBV11-2 and TRBJ2-3; 10 positions match TRBD2. The germline V gene encodes CDR1 SGHAT and CDR2 FQNNGV. This CDR3 region has 16 residues. Trimming removed 3 bases from V and 1 base from J; junction bases left unmatched: 4. Written as DNA, the CDR3 is TGTGCCAGCAGCTTCCGGACTAGCGGCCGCACAGATACGCAGTATTTT. It codes for CASSFRTSGRTDTQYF.